This TCR beta chain was profiled in a study of cytomegalovirus exposure and HLA in healthy donors. CDR3 size: 14 residues. V was pared by 0 bases and J by 7 bases, with 12 bases between. The germline V gene has CDR1 SQVTM and CDR2 ANQGSEA. Researchers ran the PCR with 60 Vbeta and 13 Jbeta primers. This table comes from immunoSEQ multiplex PCR, and its TCRdb copy is limited to in-frame clones, with some not included. Of some 120,000 clones in the sample, 80% were seen once. This TCR was sampled from a man between 35 and 55 years old in good health and CMV-seronegative. The V and J genes are TRBV29-1 and TRBJ1-4; no firm D call. The sequencing input was PBMCs. In DNA, the CDR3 is TGCAGCGTTGAAGACCGTCCGCGTGGTGAAAAACTGTTTTTT. Its translation: CSVEDRPRGEKLFF.